This T cell receptor (beta chain) was retrieved from a study of T cell changes during pregnancy in multiple sclerosis. Clones were sequenced by immunoSEQ multiplex PCR, and TCRdb holds only the in-frame ones, with some missing. The table includes roughly 69,000 clones, around nine tenths detected once. V dropped 1 base and J dropped 1 base, with 6 bases sitting between them. The CDR3 has 14 residues. Per the germline V gene, CDR1 is SNHLY and CDR2 is FYNNEI. The clonotype originates from a female donor in good health, enrolled as a control in a pregnancy study. V usage is TRBV2 and J usage is TRBJ2-3; D is possibly TRBD2 (6 bases). The material was CD4+ T cells from peripheral blood mononuclear cells, obtained in the third trimester of pregnancy. CDR3 loop: CASSEGGGTDTQYF. In nucleotides, the CDR3 is TGTGCCAGCAGTGAAGGCGGGGGCACAGATACGCAGTATTTT.